A single sample gave rise to the 5 T cell receptor beta chains below, sequenced in a study of T-cell reconstitution after alpha-beta-depleted transplantation in children. Unique molecular identifiers were incorporated when the TCRbeta library was constructed. TCRdb passed the PCR reads through MiXCR, listing each CDR3 protein once. The data hold hundreds of thousands of distinct CDR3 sequences, with 16% observed a single time. The specimen comprised PBMCs, mostly from graft donor cells, sampled 360 days after TCRalphabeta/CD19-depleted stem cell transplant. Receptors were obtained from a male patient between 2 and 10 years old who had a stem cell transplant for acute lymphoblastic leukemia, so the T cells may come from the graft donor.

The chain joins TRBV7-3 to TRBJ2-3; 10 bases line up with TRBD2. The CDR3 runs to 19 residues. Germline V lookup: CDR1 SGHTA, CDR2 FQGTGA. The V gene end was trimmed by 0 bases and the J gene end by 1 base; junction bases not matched to a gene: 10. DNA for the CDR3: TGTGCCAGCAGCTTAACGCTAGCGGGAGTCGGGATAGGCACAGATACGCAGTATTTT. Amino acid sequence: CASSLTLAGVGIGTDTQYF.

V usage is TRBV28 and J usage is TRBJ2-2, with D possibly matching TRBD1 (5 bases). This CDR3 comprises 16 residues. V was clipped by 0 bases and J by 0 bases, with 8 bases between them. Germline values: CDR1 MDHEN, CDR2 SYDVKM. The CDR3 DNA sequence: TGTGCCAGCAGTTTATGGACAGTCTCGAACACCGGGGAGCTGTTTTTT. Translating gives CASSLWTVSNTGELFF.

V and J are TRBV12-3 or TRBV12-4 and TRBJ2-1; 7 bases agree with TRBD1. The CDR3 loop spans 16 amino acids. Trimming cost V 3 bases and J 7 bases; bases outside gene matches: 12. The CDR3 region has the DNA TGTGCCAGCAGTTTGCTTGCGACAGGGCTGGGGAATGAGCAGTTCTTC. This codes for CASSLLATGLGNEQFF.

The chain has TRBV7-9 and TRBJ2-6; unclear D gene. The germline V gene has CDR1 SEHNR and CDR2 FQNEAQ (reference sequence). CDR3 size: 15 residues. V was clipped by 8 bases and J by 0 bases, with 11 bases between them. The CDR3, as DNA: TGTGCCAGCGAGACCGGGCCCTCTGGGGCCAACGTCCTGACTTTC. Residues: CASETGPSGANVLTF.

This clonotype has a handful of counts. The chain recombines TRBV4-1 with TRBJ2-5; TRBD1 is a possible D gene (6 bases). The CDR3 runs to 17 residues. V was clipped by 3 bases and J by 2 bases, with 19 bases between them. CDR1 and CDR2 from the germline V gene are MGHRA and YSYEKL. The CDR3 sequence is CASSQKAFPDRQETQYF. Here the CDR3 DNA reads TGCGCCAGCAGCCAGAAAGCCTTTCCCGACAGGCAAGAGACCCAGTACTTC.